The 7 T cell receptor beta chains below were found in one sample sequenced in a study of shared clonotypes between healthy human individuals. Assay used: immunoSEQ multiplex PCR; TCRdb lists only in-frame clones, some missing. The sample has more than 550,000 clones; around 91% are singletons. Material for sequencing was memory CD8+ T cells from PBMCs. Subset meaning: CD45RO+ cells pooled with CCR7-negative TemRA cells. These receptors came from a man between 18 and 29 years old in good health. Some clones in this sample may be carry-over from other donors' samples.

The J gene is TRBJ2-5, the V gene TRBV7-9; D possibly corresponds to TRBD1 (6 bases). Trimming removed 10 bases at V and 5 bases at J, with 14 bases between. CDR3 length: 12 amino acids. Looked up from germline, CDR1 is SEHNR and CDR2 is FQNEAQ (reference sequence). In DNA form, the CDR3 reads TGTGCCACCGGGGACAATCGGGAGACCCAGTACTTC. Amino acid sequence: CATGDNRETQYF. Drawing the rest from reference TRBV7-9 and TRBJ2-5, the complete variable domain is DTGVSQNPRHKITKRGQNVTFRCDPISEHNRLYWYRQTLGQGPEFLTYFQNEAQLEKSRLLSDRFSAERPKGSFSTLEIQRTEQGDSAMYLCATGDNRETQYFGPGTRLLVL.

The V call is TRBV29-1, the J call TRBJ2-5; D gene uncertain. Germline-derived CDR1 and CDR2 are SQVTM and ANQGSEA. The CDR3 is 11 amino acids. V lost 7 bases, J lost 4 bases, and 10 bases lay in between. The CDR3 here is CSAIASETQYF. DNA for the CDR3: TGCAGCGCCATAGCCTCAGAGACCCAGTACTTC.

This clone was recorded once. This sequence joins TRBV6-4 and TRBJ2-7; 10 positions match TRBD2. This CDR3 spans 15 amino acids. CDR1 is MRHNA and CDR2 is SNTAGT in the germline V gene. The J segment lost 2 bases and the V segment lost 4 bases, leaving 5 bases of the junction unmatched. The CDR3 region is CASSGLLAGTYEQYF. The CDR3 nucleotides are TGTGCCAGCAGTGGGCTACTAGCGGGAACCTACGAGCAGTACTTC.

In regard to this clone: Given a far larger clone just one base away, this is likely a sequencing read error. CDR3 sequence: CASSVSSGSTDTQYF. The CDR3 DNA reads as TGTGCCAGCAGTGTATCTAGCGGGAGCACAGATACGCAGTATTTT. The chain links TRBV27 to TRBJ2-3; TRBD2 aligns across 8 bases. This CDR3 has 15 residues. Per the germline V gene, CDR1 is MNHEY and CDR2 is SMNVEV (reference sequence).

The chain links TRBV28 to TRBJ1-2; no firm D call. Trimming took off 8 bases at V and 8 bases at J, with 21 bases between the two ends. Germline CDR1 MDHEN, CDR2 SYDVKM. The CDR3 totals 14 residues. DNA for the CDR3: TGTGCCAGCCGGGCCGTTATGGGCGAGTCGGGCTACACCTTC. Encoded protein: CASRAVMGESGYTF.

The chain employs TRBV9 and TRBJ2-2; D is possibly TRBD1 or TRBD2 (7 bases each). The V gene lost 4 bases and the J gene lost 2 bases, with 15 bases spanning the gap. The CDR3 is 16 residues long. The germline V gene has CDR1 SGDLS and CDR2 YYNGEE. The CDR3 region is CASSQGGSFNTGELFF. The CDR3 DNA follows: TGTGCCAGCAGCCAGGGGGGGAGTTTCAACACCGGGGAGCTGTTTTTT.

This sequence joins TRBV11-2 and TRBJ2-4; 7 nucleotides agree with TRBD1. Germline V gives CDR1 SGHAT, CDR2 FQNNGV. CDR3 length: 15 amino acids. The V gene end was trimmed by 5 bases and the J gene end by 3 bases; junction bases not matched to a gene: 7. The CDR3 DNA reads TGTGCCAGCAGCCCCCGGGGACAGCACAAAAACATTCAGTACTTC. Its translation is CASSPRGQHKNIQYF.